This T cell receptor (beta chain) originates from a study of blood T cells in healthy people across ages. Study-wide results and caveats: Among T cells, TCR beta diversity per million cells dropped roughly linearly as age rose.

For the second PCR, which ran for about 7 to 11 cycles, a sample-barcoded 5' primer and a J-beta primer mix were used. Every cDNA molecule carried a tag from a template-switch adaptor bearing 12 random nucleotides. MiXCR was run by TCRdb on the 5' RACE reads, yielding one entry per CDR3 protein. Of around 2 million distinct CDR3 sequences listed, around 42% are singletons. Samples each yielded at least 5.5 micrograms of total RNA. Germline lookup yields CDR1 ENHRY and CDR2 SYGVKD. CDR3 size: 17 residues. V lost 3 bases, J lost 0 bases, and 7 bases stayed unmatched. This clonotype came up a few times. The antigen is not known.

This TCR was recovered from a human donor in good health. The rearrangement links TRBV10-3 to TRBJ2-3, with TRBD2 matching 9 bases. Sample: blood. CDR3: CAISESSGASSTDTQYF. DNA for the CDR3: TGTGCCATCAGTGAATCTAGCGGGGCCTCTAGCACAGATACGCAGTATTTT.